This TCR beta chain emerged from a study of cytomegalovirus exposure and HLA in healthy donors. General observations from the study: Cytomegalovirus association was assigned to about 180 TCR beta chains. It has been reported that TCR beta sequences accurately predicted the HLA-A and HLA-B alleles of most subjects.

It was with 60 Vbeta and 13 Jbeta primers that the PCR ran. Profiling relied on immunoSEQ multiplex PCR, and the TCRdb table lists in-frame clones only, not all of them. This table holds approximately 190,000 clones, around 70% found once. The V gene's germline CDR1 is SGDLS and CDR2 YYNGEE. The CDR3 totals 15 residues. The ends were cut back, 0 bases at V and 4 bases at J, with 10 bases in the middle. In its sample, this clone was seen a few times. Its specificity is unknown. The sequencing input was PBMCs. This receptor was taken from a man in his forties in good health and CMV-seropositive. The chain has TRBV9 and TRBJ2-2; no clear D gene. The CDR3, as DNA: TGTGCCAGCAGCGTAGGTGGAGTAAGCACCGGGGAGCTGTTTTTT. This gives the protein CASSVGGVSTGELFF.